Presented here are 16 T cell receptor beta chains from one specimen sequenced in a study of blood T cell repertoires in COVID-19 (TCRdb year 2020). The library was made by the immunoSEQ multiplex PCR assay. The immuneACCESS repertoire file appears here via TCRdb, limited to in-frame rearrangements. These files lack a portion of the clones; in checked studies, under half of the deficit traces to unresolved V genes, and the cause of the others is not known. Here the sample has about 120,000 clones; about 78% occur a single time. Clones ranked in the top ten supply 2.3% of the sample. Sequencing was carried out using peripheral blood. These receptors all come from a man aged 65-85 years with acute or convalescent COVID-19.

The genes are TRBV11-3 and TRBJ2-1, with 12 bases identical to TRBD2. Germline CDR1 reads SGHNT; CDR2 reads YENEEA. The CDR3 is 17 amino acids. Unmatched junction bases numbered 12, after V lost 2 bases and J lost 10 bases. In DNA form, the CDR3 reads TGTGCCAGCAGCTTAACGGGGCAAGGGACTAGCGGGTTCGAGCAGTTCTTC. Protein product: CASSLTGQGTSGFEQFF.

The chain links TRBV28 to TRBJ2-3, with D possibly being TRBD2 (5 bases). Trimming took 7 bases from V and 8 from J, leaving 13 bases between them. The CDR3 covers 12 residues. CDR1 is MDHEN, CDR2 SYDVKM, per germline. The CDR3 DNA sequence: TGTGCCAGCACCCCTCCTCGGGGTACGCAGTATTTT. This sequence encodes CASTPPRGTQYF.

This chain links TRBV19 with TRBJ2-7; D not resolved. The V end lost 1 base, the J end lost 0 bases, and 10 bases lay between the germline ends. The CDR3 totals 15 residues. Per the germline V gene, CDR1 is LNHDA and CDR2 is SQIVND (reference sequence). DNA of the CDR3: TGTGCCAGTAGTATAGCAGGTTCCAGCTCCTACGAGCAGTACTTC. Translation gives CASSIAGSSSYEQYF.

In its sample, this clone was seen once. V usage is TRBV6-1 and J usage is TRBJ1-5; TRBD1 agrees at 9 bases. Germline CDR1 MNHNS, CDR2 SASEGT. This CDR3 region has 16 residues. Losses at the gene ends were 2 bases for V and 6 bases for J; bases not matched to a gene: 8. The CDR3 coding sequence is TGTGCCAGCAGTGAATGGGGACAGGGAGGTTTTCAGCCCCAGCATTTT. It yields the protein CASSEWGQGGFQPQHF.

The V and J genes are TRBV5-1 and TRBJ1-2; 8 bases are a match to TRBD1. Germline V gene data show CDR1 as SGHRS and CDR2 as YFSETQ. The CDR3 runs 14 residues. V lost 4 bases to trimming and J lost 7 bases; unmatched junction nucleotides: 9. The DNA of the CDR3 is TGCGCCAGCAGCCCCGAGCAGGGGGCTGGTGGCTACACCTTC. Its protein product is CASSPEQGAGGYTF. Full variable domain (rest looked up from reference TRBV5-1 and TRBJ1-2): KAGVTQTPRYLIKTRGQQVTLSCSPISGHRSVSWYQQTPGQGLQFLFEYFSETQRNKGNFPGRFSGRQFSNSRSEMNVSTLELGDSALYLCASSPEQGAGGYTFGSGTRLTVV.

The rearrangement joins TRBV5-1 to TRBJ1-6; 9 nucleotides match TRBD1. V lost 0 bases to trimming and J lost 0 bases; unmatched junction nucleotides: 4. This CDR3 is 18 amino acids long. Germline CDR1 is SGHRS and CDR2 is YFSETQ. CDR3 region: CASSLATGGNSYNSPLHF. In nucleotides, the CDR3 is TGCGCCAGCAGCTTGGCGACAGGGGGTAACTCCTATAATTCACCCCTCCACTTT.

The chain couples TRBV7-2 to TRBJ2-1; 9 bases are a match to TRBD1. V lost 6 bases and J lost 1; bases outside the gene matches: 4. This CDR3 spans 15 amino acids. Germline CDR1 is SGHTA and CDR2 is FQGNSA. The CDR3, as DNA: TGTGCCAGCAGATTTGACAGGGGGTCCTACAATGAGCAGTTCTTC. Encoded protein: CASRFDRGSYNEQFF.

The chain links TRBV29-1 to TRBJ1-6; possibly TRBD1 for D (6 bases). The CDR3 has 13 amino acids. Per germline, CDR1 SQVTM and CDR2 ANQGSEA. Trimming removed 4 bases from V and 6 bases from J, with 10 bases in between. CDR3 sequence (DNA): TGCAGCGTTGCGTTGGGGGCTAATTCACCCCTCCACTTT. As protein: CSVALGANSPLHF.

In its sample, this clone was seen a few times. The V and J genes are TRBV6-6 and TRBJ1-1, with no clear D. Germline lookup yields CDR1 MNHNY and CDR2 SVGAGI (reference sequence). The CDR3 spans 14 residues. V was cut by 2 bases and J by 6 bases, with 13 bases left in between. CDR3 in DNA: TGTGCCAGCAGTTACCCTTACCCGGAGGCTGAAGCTTTCTTT. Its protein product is CASSYPYPEAEAFF.

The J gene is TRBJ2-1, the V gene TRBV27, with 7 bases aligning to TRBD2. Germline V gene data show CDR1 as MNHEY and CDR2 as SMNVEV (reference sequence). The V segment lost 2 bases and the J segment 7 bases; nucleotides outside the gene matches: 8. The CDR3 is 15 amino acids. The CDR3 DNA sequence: TGTGCCAGCAGTTTAAAGGCGGGGCGGGAGAATGAGCAGTTCTTC. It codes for CASSLKAGRENEQFF.

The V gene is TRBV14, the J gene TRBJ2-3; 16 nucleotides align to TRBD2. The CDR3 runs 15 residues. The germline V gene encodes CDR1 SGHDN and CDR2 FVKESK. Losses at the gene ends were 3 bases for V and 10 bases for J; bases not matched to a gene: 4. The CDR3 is CASSQGLAGGLPQYF. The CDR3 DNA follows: TGTGCCAGCAGCCAGGGACTAGCGGGGGGGCTCCCGCAGTATTTT.

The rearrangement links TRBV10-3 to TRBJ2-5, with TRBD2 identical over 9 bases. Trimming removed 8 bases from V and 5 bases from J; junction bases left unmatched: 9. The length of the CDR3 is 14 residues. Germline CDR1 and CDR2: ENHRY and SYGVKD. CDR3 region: CAIRARAGGETQYF. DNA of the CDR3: TGTGCCATCCGTGCGCGGGCGGGGGGGGAGACCCAGTACTTC.

The CDR3 protein is CASSAPGHSKETQYF. The CDR3 DNA reads as TGTGCCAGCAGCGCGCCGGGACATTCCAAAGAGACCCAGTACTTC. The rearrangement joins TRBV9 to TRBJ2-5; possible D gene TRBD1, 6 bases. The CDR3 is made up of 15 amino acids. Germline CDR1 reads SGDLS; CDR2 reads YYNGEE. The V end was cut by 3 bases, the J end by 3 bases, with 15 bases between.

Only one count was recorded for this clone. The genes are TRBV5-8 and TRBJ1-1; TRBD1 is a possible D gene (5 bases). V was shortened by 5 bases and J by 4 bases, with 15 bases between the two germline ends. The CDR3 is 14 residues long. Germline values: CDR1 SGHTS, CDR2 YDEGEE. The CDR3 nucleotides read TGTGCCAGCAGTTCTACAGGTAAAGTCACTGAAGCTTTCTTT. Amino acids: CASSSTGKVTEAFF.

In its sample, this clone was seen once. The CDR3 protein is CASSQCRTGRDTEAFF. CDR3 DNA: TGCGCCAGCAGTCAGTGTAGGACAGGGAGAGACACTGAAGCTTTCTTT. This chain links TRBV23-1 with TRBJ1-1; 8 nucleotides align to TRBD1. Being an ORF, TRBV23-1 has a function that is uncertain. The CDR3 is made up of 16 amino acids. Trimming removed 3 bases from V and 3 bases from J; junction bases left unmatched: 9.

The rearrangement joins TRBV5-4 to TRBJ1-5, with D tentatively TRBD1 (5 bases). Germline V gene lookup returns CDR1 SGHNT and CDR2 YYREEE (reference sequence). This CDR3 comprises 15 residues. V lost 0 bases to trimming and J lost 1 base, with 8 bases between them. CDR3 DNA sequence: TGTGCCAGCAGCTTGGCGGGGGGGAGCAATCAGCCCCAGCATTTT. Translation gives CASSLAGGSNQPQHF.